The 17 T cell receptor beta chains in this list originate from one sample, sequenced in a study of long-term antiretroviral therapy in people with HIV. The authors ran the immunoSEQ assay, v3.0, at survey level. TCRdb's table, derived via immunoSEQ multiplex PCR, lists solely in-frame clones and lacks some. Among about 28,000 clones, approximately 90% were seen once, and the ten largest hold roughly 4.1%. Specimen: unsorted PBMCs, collected 0.5 years after starting antiretroviral therapy. The receptors were gathered from a woman aged 18-29 years with HIV.

The V call is TRBV6-6, the J call TRBJ2-7; D may correspond to TRBD1 or TRBD2 (5 bases each). V lost 6 bases, J lost 3 bases, and 12 bases lay in between. The CDR3 is made up of 13 amino acids. The germline V gene has CDR1 MNHNY and CDR2 SVGAGI (reference sequence). CDR3 protein: CASRTADGYEQYF. The CDR3 coding sequence is TGTGCCAGCAGGACAGCGGACGGCTACGAGCAGTACTTC.

This clone was observed a few times. The gene calls are TRBV5-5 and TRBJ2-7, with 8 bases fitting TRBD2. This CDR3 region has 14 residues. CDR1 and CDR2 (germline): SGHKS, YYEKEE (reference sequence). V trimming: 2 bases; J trimming: 3 bases; junction bases outside the gene matches: 4. CDR3 nucleotide sequence: TGTGCCAGCAGCTTCAGGGCGGGAGGCTACGAGCAGTACTTC. Its translation: CASSFRAGGYEQYF.

V is TRBV2 and J is TRBJ1-4, with 10 positions matching TRBD1. Germline CDR1 reads SNHLY; CDR2 reads FYNNEI. The CDR3 has 18 amino acids. Unmatched junction bases numbered 15, after V lost 3 bases and J lost 8 bases. The DNA of the CDR3 is TGTGCCAGCAGTGACCCCGGGACAGGGGCCCTCATCGGGGAAAAACTGTTTTTT. Translated, it gives CASSDPGTGALIGEKLFF.

The J gene is TRBJ2-1, the V gene TRBV25-1; D gene ambiguous. From germline, CDR1 is MGHDK and CDR2 SYGVNS. CDR3 length: 12 amino acids. The ends were cut back, 1 base at V and 11 bases at J, with 9 bases in the middle. CDR3 protein: CASSESVTQQFF. CDR3 DNA sequence: TGTGCCAGCAGTGAATCGGTGACCCAGCAGTTCTTC.

This rearrangement joins TRBV6-6 to TRBJ2-3, with 9 bases that match TRBD2. From germline, CDR1 is MNHNY and CDR2 SVGAGI (reference sequence). The CDR3 is made up of 14 amino acids. V trimming: 7 bases; J trimming: 3 bases; junction bases outside the gene matches: 5. This chain's CDR3 is CASTAGGRTDTQYF. The CDR3 nucleotides are TGTGCCAGCACTGCGGGAGGGCGAACAGATACGCAGTATTTT.

This rearrangement joins TRBV6-1 to TRBJ2-7, with 8 bases matching TRBD2. The germline CDR1 and CDR2 sequences are MNHNS and SASEGT. V lost 3 bases and J lost 0; bases outside the gene matches: 1. This CDR3 is 14 amino acids long. The CDR3 sequence: CASSELAGSYEQYF. The CDR3 DNA follows: TGTGCCAGCAGTGAGCTAGCGGGCTCCTACGAGCAGTACTTC.

The chain uses TRBV7-2 and TRBJ2-5; the match to TRBD2 covers 7 bases. Germline CDR1 and CDR2: SGHTA and FQGNSA. The V segment lost 3 bases and the J segment 5 bases; nucleotides outside the gene matches: 6. This CDR3 is built from 14 residues. CDR3 residues: CASSFWTREETQYF. In DNA form, the CDR3 reads TGTGCCAGCAGCTTTTGGACTAGGGAGGAGACCCAGTACTTC.

This clone was observed a few times. The chain couples TRBV10-1 to TRBJ1-1; D is possibly TRBD1 (5 bases). Trimming stripped 2 bases from V and 7 bases from J, with 17 bases between. Germline V CDR1 and CDR2: WNHNN, SYGVQD (reference sequence). The CDR3 has 15 amino acids. This CDR3 reads CASSERGTASGEAFF. The CDR3, as DNA: TGCGCCAGCAGTGAGCGCGGGACGGCGTCCGGTGAAGCTTTCTTT.

The CDR3 DNA reads TGTGCCAGCAGCTTGGGCATCGAGCCCCGTGGGAATCAGCCCCAGCATTTT. Translation: CASSLGIEPRGNQPQHF. The rearrangement joins TRBV5-8 to TRBJ1-5; no definite D call. V was shortened by 0 bases and J by 4 bases, with 17 bases between the two germline ends. The CDR3 sequence is 17 residues long. CDR1 is SGHTS and CDR2 is YDEGEE in the germline V gene.

The chain employs TRBV7-3 and TRBJ2-5, with 10 bases aligning to TRBD2. Germline V gene data show CDR1 as SGHTA and CDR2 as FQGTGA. The CDR3 is 16 residues long. J gave up 2 bases and V 2 bases, and 5 bases lay outside the gene matches. CDR3 residues: CASSLPGLARQETQYF. Here the CDR3 DNA reads TGTGCCAGCAGCTTACCGGGACTAGCGCGACAAGAGACCCAGTACTTC.

The chain recombines TRBV25-1 with TRBJ1-2; D is unclear. This CDR3 is 13 amino acids long. Germline V lookup: CDR1 MGHDK, CDR2 SYGVNS. Trimming took off 6 bases at V and 5 bases at J, with 13 bases between the two ends. In DNA, the CDR3 is TGTGCCAGCAGCAATGAGGGCGGGTATGGCTACACCTTC. Its translation is CASSNEGGYGYTF.

The chain employs TRBV14 and TRBJ2-3; D is ambiguous. This CDR3 region has 12 residues. Germline V lookup: CDR1 SGHDN, CDR2 FVKESK. V lost 4 bases and J 3 bases, leaving 5 bases between the germline ends. This chain's CDR3 is CASSLGTDTQYF. DNA for the CDR3: TGTGCCAGCAGCCTGGGGACAGATACGCAGTATTTT.

The chain joins TRBV2 to TRBJ2-3, with D possibly being TRBD2 (6 bases). Germline loops: CDR1 SNHLY, CDR2 FYNNEI. Between the trimmed V and J ends, which lost 4 bases and 4 bases, there was a span of 15 bases. This CDR3 comprises 15 residues. This chain's CDR3 is CASSGTREHADTQYF. DNA for the CDR3: TGTGCCAGCAGTGGAACCCGGGAGCACGCAGATACGCAGTATTTT.

The V gene is TRBV28, the J gene TRBJ2-2, with TRBD1 matching 10 bases. The ends lost 3 bases at V and 6 bases at J; junction bases unmatched: 4. The CDR3 sequence is 15 residues long. The germline gives CDR1 MDHEN, CDR2 SYDVKM. The CDR3 loop reads CASSLWTGGSGELFF. The CDR3 DNA reads TGTGCCAGCAGTTTGTGGACAGGGGGATCCGGGGAGCTGTTTTTT.

V gene TRBV5-8 combines with J gene TRBJ2-5; the D gene is possibly TRBD1 (6 bases). The V gene's germline CDR1 is SGHTS and CDR2 YDEGEE. Trimming took off 0 bases at V and 5 bases at J, with 14 bases between the two ends. The CDR3 sequence is 15 residues long. The CDR3 is CASSLGSGHGETQYF. Written as DNA, the CDR3 is TGTGCCAGCAGCTTGGGTTCGGGACACGGGGAGACCCAGTACTTC.

V usage is TRBV27 and J usage is TRBJ2-2, with D perhaps TRBD2 (6 bases). The CDR3 length is 15 residues. V lost 10 bases and J 10 bases, leaving 25 bases between the germline ends. The germline CDR1 and CDR2 sequences are MNHEY and SMNVEV (reference sequence). The CDR3 reads CATTSSPGGASELFF. CDR3 DNA sequence: TGTGCCACCACTAGCAGCCCAGGAGGTGCCTCGGAGCTGTTTTTT.

The gene calls are TRBV7-8 and TRBJ1-5, with 11 bases matching TRBD1. Trimming at V came to 2 bases and at J to 4 bases, leaving 10 bases not matched to a gene. CDR1 is SGHVS and CDR2 is FQNEAQ in the germline V gene. The CDR3 consists of 18 residues. CDR3 DNA: TGTGCCAGCAGCTTACGACGGCCGGGACAGGGGGGGAATCAGCCCCAGCATTTT. It encodes CASSLRRPGQGGNQPQHF.